This T cell receptor beta chain is drawn from a study of STAT5B mutations in CD4+ large granular lymphocyte leukemia. About this clone itself: No antigen is known for it.

TCRdb's table, derived via immunoSEQ multiplex PCR, lists solely in-frame clones and lacks some. The data contain roughly 40,000 clones, 86% of them seen just once; the ten biggest clones take up 2.6%. General study findings and limits: No patients shared main leukemic clonotypes, though 25% to 30% appeared at low frequency elsewhere. Patient CD4-sorted repertoires stayed more clonal than healthy ones after leukemic-clone removal.

The sequenced material came from CD4+ T cells from blood buffy coats. The clonotype was recovered from a human donor in good health.

The CDR3 sequence is CASSPPPGNTEAFF. CDR3 bases: TGTGCCAGCTCACCACCCCCAGGGAACACTGAAGCTTTCTTT. This chain uses TRBV18 with TRBJ1-1; no firm D call. CDR1 KGHSH and CDR2 LQKENI come from the germline V gene. V was shortened by 0 bases and J by 1 base, with 6 bases between the two germline ends. This CDR3 spans 14 amino acids.